This TCR beta chain stems from a study of cytomegalovirus exposure and HLA in healthy donors. The V gene end was trimmed by 6 bases and the J gene end by 5 bases; junction bases not matched to a gene: 5. The CDR3 loop spans 13 amino acids. Germline-derived CDR1 and CDR2 are ENHRY and SYGVKD. Amplification used 60 Vbeta primers and 13 Jbeta primers. This table comes from immunoSEQ multiplex PCR, and its TCRdb copy is limited to in-frame clones, with some not included. The sample shows 200,000 or so clones, about 79% of them seen only once. This receptor was taken from a boy aged 2 to 10 in good health and CMV-seronegative. The rearrangement joins TRBV10-3 to TRBJ1-1, with 8 bases matching TRBD1. Sequenced: PBMCs. CDR3 sequence: CAISSDRATEAFF. As DNA, the CDR3 is TGTGCCATCAGCTCGGACAGGGCTACTGAAGCTTTCTTT.